This T cell receptor (beta chain) was identified in a study of cytomegalovirus exposure and HLA in healthy donors. Study results and caveats: Certain indistinguishable V segments, among them TRBV6-2 and TRBV6-3, were excluded. TCR beta V segments were, for the most part, productive about 87% or about 30% of the time in an earlier analysis.

Details on this clone: Antigen specificity is unknown.

The V gene lost 2 bases and the J gene lost 9 bases, with 14 bases spanning the gap. CDR1 is MGHDK, CDR2 SYGVNS, per germline. The CDR3 is 14 amino acids. PCR used 60 Vbeta primers and 13 Jbeta primers. The method was immunoSEQ multiplex PCR; TCRdb's version includes in-frame clones alone and lacks a portion of them. The table records about 190,000 clones, around 84% of them present only once. Sample: PBMCs. This clonotype was sampled from a boy between 2 and 15 years old in good health and CMV-seronegative. The chain carries TRBV25-1 and TRBJ1-5; possibly TRBD1 for D (6 bases). The CDR3 DNA reads as TGTGCCAGCAGTGAAACAGGGACCCCGCTGCCCCAGCATTTT. It specifies CASSETGTPLPQHF.